Listed below are T cell receptor beta chains from one sample, sequenced in a study of blood T cell repertoires in COVID-19. Here immunoSEQ multiplex PCR was the method, and the copy in TCRdb shows in-frame clones only, minus some. The sample has approximately 360,000 clones, around 87% seen once. The sample was PBMCs or T cells enriched from blood (not recorded which). The receptors stem from a man aged 40-49 years in a cohort exposed to, infected with or recovered from COVID-19 (not recorded which). CDR3s include the opening cysteine and the closing phenylalanine or tryptophan. D genes are given only for firm matches. The size field is filled for only some rows; it gives once, few, many or a size class.

V gene: TRBV6-5; J gene: TRBJ2-7; clone size: few; D gene: -; CDR3 protein: CASNRDLTYEQYF; CDR3 DNA: TGTGCCAGCAACCGGGACTTGACATACGAGCAGTACTTC
V gene: TRBV5-1; J gene: TRBJ2-2; clone size: -; D gene: TRBD1; CDR3 protein: CASSFLDRVNTGELFF; CDR3 DNA: TGCGCCAGCAGCTTCCTGGACAGGGTAAACACCGGGGAGCTGTTTTTT
V gene: TRBV15; J gene: TRBJ1-1; clone size: -; D gene: -; CDR3 protein: CATSRDPRNTEAFF; CDR3 DNA: TGTGCCACCAGCAGAGACCCGAGGAACACTGAAGCTTTCTTT
V gene: TRBV5-1; J gene: TRBJ2-7; clone size: -; D gene: -; CDR3 protein: CASSYGGSFNEQYF; CDR3 DNA: TGCGCCAGCAGTTACGGGGGTTCATTCAACGAGCAGTACTTC
V gene: TRBV15; J gene: TRBJ2-7; clone size: -; D gene: TRBD2; CDR3 protein: CATSRLLAGGSYEQYF; CDR3 DNA: TGTGCCACCAGCAGATTACTAGCGGGAGGCTCCTACGAGCAGTACTTC
V gene: TRBV5-1; J gene: TRBJ2-7; clone size: -; D gene: TRBD1; CDR3 protein: CASCPAGGPYEQYF; CDR3 DNA: TGCGCCAGCTGTCCGGCAGGGGGCCCCTACGAGCAGTACTTC
V gene: TRBV2; J gene: TRBJ2-3; clone size: -; D gene: TRBD2; CDR3 protein: CASRGLVTDTQYF; CDR3 DNA: TGTGCCAGCAGAGGACTAGTAACAGATACGCAGTATTTT
V gene: TRBV7-6; J gene: TRBJ2-3; clone size: -; D gene: -; CDR3 protein: CASSLVVSGEVADTQYF; CDR3 DNA: TGTGCCAGCAGCTTAGTAGTATCCGGGGAGGTGGCAGATACGCAGTATTTT
V gene: TRBV9; J gene: TRBJ1-5; clone size: -; D gene: TRBD1; CDR3 protein: CASSRQGAYQPQHF; CDR3 DNA: TGTGCCAGCAGCAGACAGGGGGCTTATCAGCCCCAGCATTTT
V gene: TRBV7-9; J gene: TRBJ2-7; clone size: -; D gene: -; CDR3 protein: CASSSGRSPYEQYF; CDR3 DNA: TGTGCCAGCAGCTCCGGCAGGTCCCCCTACGAGCAGTACTTC
V gene: TRBV6-4; J gene: TRBJ2-2; clone size: few; D gene: TRBD2; CDR3 protein: CASSGLAGGSGELFF; CDR3 DNA: TGTGCCAGCAGTGGACTAGCGGGAGGATCCGGGGAGCTGTTTTTT
V gene: TRBV4-1; J gene: TRBJ2-7; clone size: -; D gene: TRBD2; CDR3 protein: CASSQVAASGITSYEQYF; CDR3 DNA: TGCGCCAGCAGCCAAGTGGCGGCTAGCGGGATCACTTCCTACGAGCAGTACTTC
V gene: TRBV18; J gene: TRBJ2-7; clone size: -; D gene: -; CDR3 protein: CASSPMAGEYEQYF; CDR3 DNA: TGTGCCAGCTCGCCCATGGCCGGGGAGTACGAGCAGTACTTC
V gene: TRBV27; J gene: TRBJ1-6; clone size: -; D gene: TRBD1; CDR3 protein: CASSTNRGGSPLHF; CDR3 DNA: TGTGCCAGCAGTACTAACAGGGGCGGGTCACCCCTCCACTTT
V gene: TRBV30; J gene: TRBJ2-1; clone size: -; D gene: TRBD2; CDR3 protein: CAWGPKGSGSQQFF; CDR3 DNA: TGTGCCTGGGGCCCTAAGGGTAGCGGGAGTCAACAGTTCTTC
V gene: TRBV6-4; J gene: TRBJ1-1; clone size: many; D gene: TRBD1; CDR3 protein: CASSDSDRGTEAFF; CDR3 DNA: TGTGCCAGCAGTGACTCGGACAGGGGCACTGAAGCTTTCTTT
V gene: TRBV5-5; J gene: TRBJ2-7; clone size: -; D gene: TRBD1; CDR3 protein: CASSLDPGDSSYEQYF; CDR3 DNA: TGTGCCAGCAGCTTGGATCCAGGGGACAGCTCCTACGAGCAGTACTTC
V gene: TRBV7-2; J gene: TRBJ1-2; clone size: -; D gene: TRBD1; CDR3 protein: CASSLAQAGGGGYTF; CDR3 DNA: TGTGCCAGCAGCTTAGCGCAGGCAGGGGGCGGTGGCTACACCTTC
V gene: TRBV7-3; J gene: TRBJ2-5; clone size: -; D gene: TRBD2; CDR3 protein: CASSLTSGRVETQYF; CDR3 DNA: TGTGCCAGCAGCTTAACTAGCGGGAGGGTAGAGACCCAGTACTTC
V gene: TRBV29-1; J gene: TRBJ2-2; clone size: few; D gene: TRBD1; CDR3 protein: CSVGTGKVGELFF; CDR3 DNA: TGCAGCGTGGGGACAGGGAAGGTCGGGGAGCTGTTTTTT
V gene: TRBV10-3; J gene: TRBJ2-7; clone size: -; D gene: -; CDR3 protein: CAISQTGNEQYF; CDR3 DNA: TGTGCCATCAGTCAGACAGGAAACGAGCAGTACTTC
V gene: TRBV24-1; J gene: TRBJ2-1; clone size: -; D gene: -; CDR3 protein: CATSDRSGYNEQFF; CDR3 DNA: TGTGCCACCAGCGACCGGAGCGGATACAATGAGCAGTTCTTC
V gene: TRBV30; J gene: TRBJ1-6; clone size: -; D gene: -; CDR3 protein: CACRIGGDSPLHF; CDR3 DNA: TGTGCCTGCAGGATCGGGGGGGATTCACCCCTCCACTTT
V gene: TRBV27; J gene: TRBJ2-7; clone size: -; D gene: -; CDR3 protein: CASSPYETGGQNEQYF; CDR3 DNA: TGTGCCAGCAGTCCTTACGAGACAGGCGGGCAGAACGAGCAGTACTTC
V gene: TRBV28; J gene: TRBJ2-2; clone size: -; D gene: TRBD2; CDR3 protein: CASSQTSGSRPGELFF; CDR3 DNA: TGTGCCAGCAGCCAGACTAGCGGGAGCCGTCCCGGGGAGCTGTTTTTT
V gene: TRBV30; J gene: TRBJ2-7; clone size: -; D gene: -; CDR3 protein: CAWSKQVYEQYF; CDR3 DNA: TGTGCCTGGAGCAAGCAGGTGTACGAGCAGTACTTC
V gene: TRBV10-2; J gene: TRBJ2-7; clone size: once; D gene: TRBD1; CDR3 protein: CASSELGQGTEQYF; CDR3 DNA: TGCGCCAGCAGTGAGTTGGGACAGGGCACCGAGCAGTACTTC
V gene: TRBV2; J gene: TRBJ1-2; clone size: -; D gene: TRBD1; CDR3 protein: CASSALSGQGRGYTF; CDR3 DNA: TGTGCCAGCAGTGCCCTTTCGGGACAGGGCCGTGGCTACACCTTC
V gene: TRBV30; J gene: TRBJ1-1; clone size: -; D gene: -; CDR3 protein: CAWSQQTVEAFF; CDR3 DNA: TGTGCCTGGAGTCAACAGACCGTTGAAGCTTTCTTT
V gene: TRBV7-9; J gene: TRBJ2-1; clone size: -; D gene: TRBD2; CDR3 protein: CASSLAGLAGVVEQFF; CDR3 DNA: TGTGCCAGCAGCTTGGCCGGACTAGCGGGAGTTGTTGAGCAGTTCTTC
V gene: TRBV9; J gene: TRBJ1-1; clone size: -; D gene: TRBD1; CDR3 protein: CASRTGDENTEAFF; CDR3 DNA: TGTGCCAGCCGGACAGGGGATGAGAACACTGAAGCTTTCTTT
V gene: TRBV6-5; J gene: TRBJ2-7; clone size: -; D gene: -; CDR3 protein: CASSYPVYYEQYF; CDR3 DNA: TGTGCCAGCAGTTACCCGGTTTACTACGAGCAGTACTTC
V gene: TRBV3-1/TRBV3-2; J gene: TRBJ2-7; clone size: -; D gene: -; CDR3 protein: CASSQDSRGTYEQYF; CDR3 DNA: TGTGCCAGCAGCCAAGATTCTAGGGGAACCTACGAGCAGTACTTC
V gene: TRBV4-1; J gene: TRBJ2-1; clone size: once; D gene: TRBD2; CDR3 protein: CASSREGLRNEQFF; CDR3 DNA: TGCGCCAGCAGCCGGGAGGGACTTCGCAATGAGCAGTTCTTC
V gene: TRBV5-1; J gene: TRBJ1-1; clone size: once; D gene: -; CDR3 protein: CASSLEGRGNTEAFF; CDR3 DNA: TGCGCCAGCAGCTTGGAGGGCAGGGGGAACACTGAAGCTTTCTTT
V gene: TRBV6-4; J gene: TRBJ1-5; clone size: once; D gene: -; CDR3 protein: CASGPRGSGNQPQHF; CDR3 DNA: TGTGCCAGCGGGCCCCGCGGGTCTGGCAATCAGCCCCAGCATTTT
V gene: TRBV5-1; J gene: TRBJ2-6; clone size: -; D gene: TRBD1; CDR3 protein: CASSSGTGGPGANVLTF; CDR3 DNA: TGCGCCAGCAGCTCCGGGACAGGGGGACCTGGGGCCAACGTCCTGACTTTC
V gene: TRBV5-8; J gene: TRBJ2-3; clone size: -; D gene: TRBD2; CDR3 protein: CASSFWASGRGADTQYF; CDR3 DNA: TGTGCCAGCAGCTTTTGGGCTAGCGGGAGGGGCGCAGATACGCAGTATTTT
V gene: TRBV27; J gene: TRBJ2-5; clone size: -; D gene: TRBD2; CDR3 protein: CASSLGLAVQETQYF; CDR3 DNA: TGTGCCAGCAGTTTAGGACTAGCGGTGCAAGAGACCCAGTACTTC
V gene: TRBV27; J gene: TRBJ1-3; clone size: -; D gene: -; CDR3 protein: CASSLTPQVGSGNTIYF; CDR3 DNA: TGTGCCAGCAGTTTAACCCCGCAGGTTGGCTCTGGAAACACCATATATTTT
V gene: TRBV2; J gene: TRBJ1-5; clone size: -; D gene: -; CDR3 protein: CASSEYRVGQPQHF; CDR3 DNA: TGTGCCAGCAGTGAATACAGGGTCGGCCAGCCCCAGCATTTT
V gene: TRBV5-1; J gene: TRBJ2-1; clone size: -; D gene: TRBD2; CDR3 protein: CASRPSGSSYNEQFF; CDR3 DNA: TGCGCCAGCAGGCCTAGCGGAAGCTCCTACAATGAGCAGTTCTTC
V gene: TRBV30; J gene: TRBJ1-1; clone size: -; D gene: -; CDR3 protein: CAWSVLWGVRGVNTEAFF; CDR3 DNA: TGTGCCTGGAGTGTACTGTGGGGCGTCCGCGGGGTGAACACTGAAGCTTTCTTT
V gene: TRBV5-5; J gene: TRBJ2-1; clone size: -; D gene: -; CDR3 protein: CASSFESTETSYNEQFF; CDR3 DNA: TGTGCCAGCAGCTTTGAGAGTACAGAGACGTCCTACAATGAGCAGTTCTTC
V gene: TRBV7-9; J gene: TRBJ1-1; clone size: -; D gene: -; CDR3 protein: CASSPGGGSTEAFF; CDR3 DNA: TGTGCCAGCAGCCCCGGTGGGGGGAGTACTGAAGCTTTCTTT
V gene: TRBV9; J gene: TRBJ2-3; clone size: -; D gene: -; CDR3 protein: CASSSREGASTDTQYF; CDR3 DNA: TGTGCCAGCAGCTCTCGGGAGGGGGCTAGCACAGATACGCAGTATTTT
V gene: TRBV5-4; J gene: TRBJ2-7; clone size: -; D gene: TRBD2; CDR3 protein: CASSLAIGLAGSEQYF; CDR3 DNA: TGTGCCAGCAGCTTGGCAATAGGACTAGCGGGAAGCGAGCAGTACTTC
V gene: TRBV2; J gene: TRBJ2-1; clone size: -; D gene: TRBD2; CDR3 protein: CASSPLAGVSNEQFF; CDR3 DNA: TGTGCCAGCAGTCCCCTAGCGGGAGTAAGCAATGAGCAGTTCTTC
V gene: TRBV25-1; J gene: TRBJ1-2; clone size: -; D gene: TRBD1; CDR3 protein: CASSEPSTGANGYTF; CDR3 DNA: TGTGCCAGCAGTGAACCCTCGACAGGGGCGAATGGCTACACCTTC
V gene: TRBV30; J gene: TRBJ2-5; clone size: -; D gene: TRBD2; CDR3 protein: CAWRLAGAVETQYF; CDR3 DNA: TGTGCCTGGAGACTTGCGGGAGCGGTTGAGACCCAGTACTTC
V gene: TRBV6-5; J gene: TRBJ2-1; clone size: once; D gene: TRBD2; CDR3 protein: CASSSLAGGLLDEQFF; CDR3 DNA: TGTGCCAGCAGTTCGCTAGCGGGAGGGCTCTTGGATGAGCAGTTCTTC
V gene: TRBV7-9; J gene: TRBJ1-1; clone size: -; D gene: -; CDR3 protein: CASSKQGSTTEAFF; CDR3 DNA: TGTGCCAGCAGCAAGCAGGGAAGTACCACTGAAGCTTTCTTT
V gene: TRBV4-1; J gene: TRBJ2-7; clone size: -; D gene: -; CDR3 protein: CASSQDPASYEQYF; CDR3 DNA: TGCGCCAGCAGCCAAGATCCAGCGTCCTACGAGCAGTACTTC
V gene: TRBV5-1; J gene: TRBJ2-7; clone size: -; D gene: -; CDR3 protein: CASNTGSREQYF; CDR3 DNA: TGCGCCAGCAATACCGGGTCTCGCGAGCAGTACTTC
V gene: TRBV15; J gene: TRBJ2-4; clone size: -; D gene: TRBD1; CDR3 protein: CATSRGDRGPKNIQYF; CDR3 DNA: TGTGCCACCAGCAGAGGGGACAGGGGGCCCAAAAACATTCAGTACTTC
V gene: TRBV15; J gene: TRBJ2-2; clone size: -; D gene: -; CDR3 protein: CATSREWRENTGELFF; CDR3 DNA: TGTGCCACCAGCAGAGAGTGGAGGGAGAACACCGGGGAGCTGTTTTTT
V gene: TRBV2; J gene: TRBJ1-6; clone size: -; D gene: -; CDR3 protein: CASSEQLDSPLHF; CDR3 DNA: TGTGCCAGCAGTGAACAGCTAGATTCACCCCTCCACTTT
V gene: TRBV19; J gene: TRBJ2-1; clone size: once; D gene: -; CDR3 protein: CASDGGASSYNEQFF; CDR3 DNA: TGTGCCAGTGATGGGGGGGCTAGCTCCTACAATGAGCAGTTCTTC